This TCR beta chain is drawn from a study of vaccination and CD4 T cells after COVID-19. The wider study: Post-vaccination specimens were collected at a median of roughly 68 days following dose two (range 14 to 241).

On this clonotype itself: The target antigen is unknown.

Deletions cut 2 bases from V and 13 bases from J, with 9 bases between. From germline, CDR1 is GTSNPN and CDR2 SVGIG (reference sequence). There are 11 residues in the CDR3. Study conclusions and caveats: This study had few convalescent patients and no early post-infection samples. Only post-vaccination samples contained a median approximately 90% of the reactive clones in convalescent patients.

Sequencing of the DNA from cultured CD4+ T cells was carried out with the Oncomine TCR Beta short-read assay. TCRdb re-derived calls from the PCR reads in MiXCR, one entry per CDR3 protein. The sample carries over 20,000 distinct CDR3 sequences, less than 50% recorded once. Specified treatment: roughly 10-day PBMC culture with coronavirus spike peptide pools or control peptides (ViraFEST assay). By negative selection, CD4+ T cells were isolated once culture had run for nine to eleven days. V usage is TRBV30 and J usage is TRBJ1-6; maybe TRBD1 (6 bases). This TCR was recovered from a human donor who had recovered from COVID-19. Sequencing was carried out using CD4+ T cells from blood, cultured in vitro. In DNA, the CDR3 is TGTGCCTGGAGTTTAAGGGGGCCCCTCCACTTT. Its protein product is CAWSLRGPLHF.